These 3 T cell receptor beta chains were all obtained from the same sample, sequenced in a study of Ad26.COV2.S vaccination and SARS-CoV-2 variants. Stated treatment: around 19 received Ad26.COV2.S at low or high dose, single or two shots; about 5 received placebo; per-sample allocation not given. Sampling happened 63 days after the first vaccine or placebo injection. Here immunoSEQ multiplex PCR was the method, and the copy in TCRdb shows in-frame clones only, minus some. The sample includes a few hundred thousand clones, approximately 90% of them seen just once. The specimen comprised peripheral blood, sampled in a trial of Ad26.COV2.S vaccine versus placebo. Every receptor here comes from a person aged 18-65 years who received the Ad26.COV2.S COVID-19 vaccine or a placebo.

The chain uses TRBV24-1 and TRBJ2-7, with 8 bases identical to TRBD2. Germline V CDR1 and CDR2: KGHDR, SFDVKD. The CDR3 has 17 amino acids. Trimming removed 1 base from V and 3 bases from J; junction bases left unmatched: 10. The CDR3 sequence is CATSDFLVAGCGYEQYF. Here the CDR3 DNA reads TGTGCCACCAGTGATTTCTTGGTAGCGGGATGCGGCTACGAGCAGTACTTC.

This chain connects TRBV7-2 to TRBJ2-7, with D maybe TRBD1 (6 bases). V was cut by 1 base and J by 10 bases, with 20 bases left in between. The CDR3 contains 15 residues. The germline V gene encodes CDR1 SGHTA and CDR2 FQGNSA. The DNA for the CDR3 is TGTGCCAGCAGCTTAGACGGTCAGGGGACGCCCTTCCAGTACTTC. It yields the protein CASSLDGQGTPFQYF.

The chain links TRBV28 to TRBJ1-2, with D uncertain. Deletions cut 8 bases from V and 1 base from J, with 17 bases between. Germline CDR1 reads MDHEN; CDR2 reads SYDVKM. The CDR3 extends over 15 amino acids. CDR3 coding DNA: TGTGCCAGCCAAAACCCCCAGGCCCTTAACTATGGCTACACCTTC. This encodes CASQNPQALNYGYTF.